What follows are 18 T cell receptor beta chains derived from one specimen sequenced in a study of a mutant IDH1 vaccine in newly diagnosed glioma (dated by TCRdb to the early 2020s). These receptors are not linked to any known antigen. The time point label corresponds to: week 11, during vaccination. Each vaccine dose, consisting of 300 ug of a 20-mer mutant IDH1 peptide in Montanide, was administered subcutaneously with topical imiquimod. Preparation of the library involved the immunoSEQ multiplex PCR assay. Not all clones reach the TCRdb copy of this immuneACCESS table, which keeps in-frame sequences only. Checked studies attribute under half of the gap to unresolved V genes and leave the rest unexplained. This sample gives over 55,000 clones in total; about 84% of them show up just once. The ten largest make up around 3.5% of the sample. This specimen was PBMCs, taken from a glioma patient whose treatment included an IDH1 peptide vaccine. The receptors shown here come from a man aged 30-40 years with glioma.

The chain recombines TRBV19 with TRBJ2-3, with D perhaps TRBD1 (5 bases). This CDR3 is built from 14 residues. V was trimmed by 5 bases and J by 4 bases, leaving 13 bases between them. Per germline, CDR1 LNHDA and CDR2 SQIVND (reference sequence). The CDR3 is CASSRLRAADTQYF. The CDR3 DNA is TGTGCCAGTAGTCGCCTCAGGGCGGCAGATACGCAGTATTTT.

This sequence joins TRBV27 and TRBJ1-4, with TRBD1 matching over 10 bases. The germline V gene encodes CDR1 MNHEY and CDR2 SMNVEV (reference sequence). The trim removed 4 bases at V and 5 bases at J, leaving 4 bases unmatched. The CDR3 consists of 15 residues. The CDR3 loop reads CASSSPDRGNEKLFF. As DNA, the CDR3 is TGTGCCAGCAGTTCCCCGGACAGGGGGAATGAAAAACTGTTTTTT.

This chain links TRBV1 with TRBJ2-7. TRBV1 is tagged as a pseudogene. The CDR3 covers 15 residues. The CDR3 region is CTSSQEGGNPYEQYF. The CDR3 region has the DNA TGCACCAGCAGCCAAGAGGGCGGAAACCCCTACGAGCAGTACTTC.

The J gene is TRBJ1-3, the V gene TRBV27; a possible D gene is TRBD1 (5 bases). CDR3 size: 18 residues. Germline-derived CDR1 and CDR2 are MNHEY and SMNVEV (reference sequence). The V and J ends lost 3 bases and 4 bases respectively, with 22 bases between them. The CDR3 nucleotides read TGTGCCAGCAGTTTCGAGTCGGTGGACTATGAGGGGGGAAACACCATATATTTT. Protein sequence: CASSFESVDYEGGNTIYF.

Notes on this clone: At one boundary the junction diverges from the germline segment, which might be a read error. This chain uses TRBV30 with TRBJ1-2; 8 positions agree with TRBD1. Germline-derived CDR1 and CDR2 are GTSNPN and SVGIG (reference sequence). The CDR3 consists of 13 residues. The CDR3 sequence is CVWSLSDRVGYTF. CDR3 DNA: TGTGTCTGGAGCTTATCGGACAGGGTCGGCTACACCTTC.

The chain joins TRBV7-9 to TRBJ1-1; TRBD1 agrees at 9 bases. Germline V CDR1 and CDR2: SEHNR, FQNEAQ (reference sequence). After removal of 0 bases from V and 6 bases from J, the junction contained 2 bases not matched to a gene. This CDR3 has 14 residues. CDR3 DNA sequence: TGTGCCAGCAGCTTAGCACAGGGGGCTCCTGAAGCTTTCTTT. This codes for CASSLAQGAPEAFF. The variable domain in full, with the rest retrieved from reference TRBV7-9 and TRBJ1-1, is DTGVSQNPRHKITKRGQNVTFRCDPISEHNRLYWYRQTLGQGPEFLTYFQNEAQLEKSRLLSDRFSAERPKGSFSTLEIQRTEQGDSAMYLCASSLAQGAPEAFFGQGTRLTVV.

As to this clone: The missing conserved phenylalanine or tryptophan at the end of this CDR3 makes a read error likely. The DNA is omitted, as the CDR3 cannot be located on it reliably, and the CDR3 follows TCRdb's listing. V gene TRBV6-4 combines with J gene TRBJ1-1. The CDR3 length equals 10 residues, ends included. Germline CDR1 MRHNA, CDR2 SNTAGT. The CDR3: CASSDNSATL.

On this clone: A read error may account for a junction end that differs from germline. This rearrangement joins TRBV5-6 to TRBJ1-1; D uncertain. This CDR3 spans 13 amino acids. Per the germline V gene, CDR1 is SGHDT and CDR2 is YYEEEE. CDR3 sequence: CASSPLGNIEAFF. The DNA for the CDR3 is TGTGCCAGCAGCCCTTTAGGGAACATTGAAGCTTTCTTT.

V and J are TRBV7-2 and TRBJ2-1; D gene ambiguous. The V gene's germline CDR1 is SGHTA and CDR2 FQGNSA. Trimming shortened V by 7 bases and J by 7 bases, and 17 bases separated the two germline ends. The CDR3 length is 14 residues. The CDR3 DNA sequence: TGTGCCAGCACCGCTATAGGAGAGGAAAATGAGCAGTTCTTC. This encodes CASTAIGEENEQFF.

V gene TRBV4-1 combines with J gene TRBJ1-5; weak D call: TRBD1 (5 bases). Germline CDR1 reads MGHRA; CDR2 reads YSYEKL. With 0 bases removed from V and 4 bases from J, the gap between germline ends came to 13 bases. The CDR3 has 16 residues. The CDR3 spells CASSQDGGVGNQPQHF. The CDR3 coding sequence is TGCGCCAGCAGCCAAGATGGGGGAGTAGGTAATCAGCCCCAGCATTTT.

The chain couples TRBV6-1 to TRBJ2-6; D may match TRBD1 or TRBD2 (5 bases each). Trimming took off 5 bases at V and 1 base at J, with 6 bases between the two ends. The CDR3 has 14 amino acids. CDR1 is MNHNS, CDR2 SASEGT, per germline. The CDR3 DNA follows: TGTGCCAGCAGTTGGGGGTCTGGGGCCAACGTCCTGACTTTC. It is translated as CASSWGSGANVLTF.

The chain joins TRBV6-6 to TRBJ2-2; TRBD1 is a possible D gene (6 bases). In germline, CDR1 is MNHNY, CDR2 SVGAGI (reference sequence). This CDR3 is 15 amino acids long. V lost 7 bases and J lost 4, with 16 bases in between. The CDR3 loop is CASTLKTGSTGELFF. DNA of the CDR3: TGTGCCAGCACCCTAAAGACAGGTAGCACCGGGGAGCTGTTTTTT.

This clone was observed a few times. V usage is TRBV5-6 and J usage is TRBJ1-1; 8 positions agree with TRBD1. The CDR3 sequence is 13 residues long. Germline V gene data show CDR1 as SGHDT and CDR2 as YYEEEE. J lost 4 bases, V lost 2 bases, and 1 base had no gene match. The CDR3 sequence is CASSFTGGTEAFF. Written as DNA, the CDR3 is TGTGCCAGCAGCTTTACAGGGGGCACTGAAGCTTTCTTT.

By share of the sample, this clone is medium-sized. The V and J genes are TRBV11-3 and TRBJ2-7, with 9 nucleotides matching TRBD2. Per the germline V gene, CDR1 is SGHNT and CDR2 is YENEEA. This CDR3 is 14 amino acids long. Trimming cost V 5 bases and J 5 bases; bases outside gene matches: 7. In DNA, the CDR3 is TGTGCCAGCAGCCTACATAGCGGGAGCGACGAGCAGTACTTC. It is translated as CASSLHSGSDEQYF. Drawing the rest from reference TRBV11-3 and TRBJ2-7, the complete variable domain is EAGVVQSPRYKIIEKKQPVAFWCNPISGHNTLYWYLQNLGQGPELLIRYENEEAVDDSQLPKDRFSAERLKGVDSTLKIQPAELGDSAVYLCASSLHSGSDEQYFGPGTRLTVT.

CDR3 protein: CASSYTPYEQYF. In nucleotides, the CDR3 is TGTGCCAGCAGTTACACCCCCTACGAGCAGTACTTC. This chain links TRBV6-6 with TRBJ2-7, with unresolved D. Germline V gene lookup returns CDR1 MNHNY and CDR2 SVGAGI (reference sequence). V shed 2 bases and J shed 2 bases, with 4 bases lying between them. This CDR3 contains 12 residues.

This clone was seen once. The chain combines TRBV18 with TRBJ1-4; 7 nucleotides agree with TRBD1. V shed 1 base, J shed 8 bases, and the junction held 4 bases outside the gene matches. There are 14 residues in the CDR3. CDR1 KGHSH and CDR2 LQKENI come from the germline V gene. The CDR3 region has the DNA TGTGCCAGCTCACCACAGGGGGCTGAAGAAAAACTGTTTTTT. Translation gives CASSPQGAEEKLFF.

A single count supports this clone. This chain links TRBV28 with TRBJ2-3; 9 bases are shared with TRBD1. The CDR3 runs 17 residues. Looked up from germline, CDR1 is MDHEN and CDR2 is SYDVKM. Trimming removed 6 bases from V and 1 base from J; junction bases left unmatched: 11. CDR3: CASSPLPGQGGTDTQYF. CDR3 nucleotides: TGTGCCAGCAGCCCCCTCCCGGGACAGGGAGGCACAGATACGCAGTATTTT.

CDR3 sequence: CAACYSPGQPQHF. In DNA, the CDR3 is TGTGCCGCATGTTATAGTCCGGGTCAGCCCCAGCATTTT. The chain couples TRBV19 to TRBJ1-5, with unresolved D. V dropped 11 bases and J dropped 6 bases, with 17 bases sitting between them. The germline CDR1 and CDR2 sequences are LNHDA and SQIVND (reference sequence). This CDR3 has 13 residues.